The 8 T cell receptor beta chains given below trace back to one sample, sequenced in a study of cytomegalovirus exposure and HLA in healthy donors (dated by TCRdb to 2015 to 2018). The method behind the library was the immunoSEQ multiplex PCR assay. A mixture of 60 forward primers for TCR Vbeta segments and 13 reverse primers for TCR Jbeta segments was used in the multiplex PCR. Imported from immuneACCESS, the table was reduced by TCRdb to in-frame sequences with V and J called. These copies leave out some clones; in studies compared against another copy, an unresolved V gene accounts for under half, and the cause of the remainder is not known. The sample includes fewer than 200,000 clones, with 80% observed a single time. The ten top clones hold about 0.63% of the sample. Sequenced material: PBMCs. The receptors come from a boy between 10 and 17 years old in good health and CMV-seronegative.

Points on this clone: Within the sample, other DNA sequences also encode this same CDR3. This sequence joins TRBV20-1 and TRBJ2-7, with D possibly matching TRBD1 (6 bases). In germline, CDR1 is DFQATT, CDR2 SNEGSKA (reference sequence). With 7 bases removed from V and 3 bases from J, the gap between germline ends came to 10 bases. The CDR3 totals 11 residues. The DNA for the CDR3 is TGCAGTGTCGCAGGGGACTACGAGCAGTACTTC. Amino acids: CSVAGDYEQYF.

The chain links TRBV6-1 to TRBJ1-1; D ambiguous. Germline V gives CDR1 MNHNS, CDR2 SASEGT. The CDR3 is made up of 9 amino acids. The V gene lost 6 bases and the J gene lost 10 bases, with 6 bases spanning the gap. CDR3 nucleotide sequence: TGTGCCAGCAGGGAGGGAGCTTTCTTT. Translation: CASREGAFF.

Remarks on this clone: The junction departs from the called germline gene at one end, perhaps through a read error. The chain joins TRBV7-9 to TRBJ1-4; TRBD1 matches 7 bases. The CDR3 is made up of 16 amino acids. CDR1 and CDR2 (germline): SEHNR, FQNEAQ (reference sequence). CDR3 loop: CSSSPKQGWTNEKLFF. CDR3 in DNA: TGTTCCAGCAGCCCAAAACAGGGGTGGACTAATGAAAAACTGTTTTTT.

The chain links TRBV5-1 to TRBJ1-4, with D tentatively TRBD1 (6 bases). Germline V lookup: CDR1 SGHRS, CDR2 YFSETQ. The V end lost 1 base, the J end lost 7 bases, and 14 bases lay between the germline ends. The CDR3 covers 15 residues. The CDR3 sequence: CASSLRGGGSEKLFF. Here the CDR3 DNA reads TGCGCCAGCAGCTTGCGCGGGGGCGGGAGTGAAAAACTGTTTTTT.

The rearrangement uses TRBV7-9 and TRBJ2-5; 14 nucleotides align to TRBD2. Germline V gene data show CDR1 as SEHNR and CDR2 as FQNEAQ (reference sequence). CDR3 length equals 18 residues. After removal of 1 base from V and 2 bases from J, the junction contained 6 bases not matched to a gene. In DNA form, the CDR3 reads TGTGCCAGCAGCTTAGGGACTAGCGGGGGGCCCCAACAAGAGACCCAGTACTTC. Encoded protein: CASSLGTSGGPQQETQYF.

The CDR3 sequence: CASSSPGGDFTRQETQYF. CDR3 nucleotide sequence: TGTGCCAGCAGCTCCCCCGGCGGGGACTTTACTAGGCAAGAGACCCAGTACTTC. The rearrangement links TRBV9 to TRBJ2-5, with D perhaps matching TRBD2 (6 bases). This CDR3 spans 18 amino acids. Germline-derived CDR1 and CDR2 are SGDLS and YYNGEE. Trimming removed 4 bases from V and 2 bases from J, with 24 bases in between.

This rearrangement joins TRBV6-6 to TRBJ2-1; 8 nucleotides line up with TRBD2. The ends lost 0 bases at V and 4 bases at J; junction bases unmatched: 5. Looked up from germline, CDR1 is MNHNY and CDR2 is SVGAGI (reference sequence). The CDR3 is made up of 16 amino acids. The CDR3 DNA sequence: TGTGCCAGCAGTTACTCGAACGAGCGGGGGTACAATGAGCAGTTCTTC. This codes for CASSYSNERGYNEQFF.

V gene TRBV7-9 combines with J gene TRBJ2-7, with 7 bases identical to TRBD2. With V trimmed by 8 bases and J by 0 bases, 10 bases remained unmatched. This CDR3 is 15 amino acids long. Germline lookup yields CDR1 SEHNR and CDR2 FQNEAQ (reference sequence). The CDR3 loop reads CASQPSGGYSYEQYF. CDR3 in DNA: TGTGCCAGCCAGCCGTCGGGGGGATACTCCTACGAGCAGTACTTC.